The clone carrying this T cell receptor beta chain was observed at least ten times. Its antigen is not known. This entry comes from a study of T cells in Graves' hyperthyroidism and ophthalmopathy. For the study at large: Peripheral blood specimens were obtained at initial diagnosis, prior to any treatment.

There were TCR beta CDR3 regions amplified from RNA transcripts. The study used the HTBI primer set for a first-round RT-PCR of the TCR CDR3. MiXCR, applied by TCRdb to the multiplex PCR reads, yields one record per CDR3 protein. The sample contains about 370,000 distinct CDR3 sequences, around 15% of which appear only once. Study-wide points: The blood repertoire included most of the expanded thyroid clonotypes above 0.001.

Germline lookup yields CDR1 DFQATT and CDR2 SNEGSKA (reference sequence). CDR3 length equals 14 residues. V was shortened by 6 bases and J by 0 bases, with 14 bases between the two germline ends. Any patient presenting with uncontrolled infection, other autoimmune disease, pregnancy or lactation was left out. PBMCs were collected from a 10 ml volume of fresh peripheral blood. The TCR was taken from a woman aged 60 to 75 with Graves' ophthalmopathy. The material sequenced was blood. The chain has TRBV20-1 and TRBJ2-5; D could derive from TRBD1 or TRBD2 (5 bases each). The CDR3 region has the DNA TGCAGTGCGCCCCCCGGGACGAACCAAGAGACCCAGTACTTC. This translates into CSAPPGTNQETQYF.